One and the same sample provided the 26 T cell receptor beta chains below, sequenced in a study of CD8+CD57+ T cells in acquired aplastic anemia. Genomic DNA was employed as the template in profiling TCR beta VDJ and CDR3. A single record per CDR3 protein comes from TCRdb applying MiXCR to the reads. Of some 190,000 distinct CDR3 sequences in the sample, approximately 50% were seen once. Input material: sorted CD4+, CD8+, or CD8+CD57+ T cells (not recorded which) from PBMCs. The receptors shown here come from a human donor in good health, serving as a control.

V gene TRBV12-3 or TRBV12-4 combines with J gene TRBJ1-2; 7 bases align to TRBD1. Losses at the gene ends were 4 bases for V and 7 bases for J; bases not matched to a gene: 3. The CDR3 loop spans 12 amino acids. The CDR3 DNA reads TGTGCCAGCAGTTCTCCAGGGGGTGGCTACACCTTC. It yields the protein CASSSPGGGYTF.

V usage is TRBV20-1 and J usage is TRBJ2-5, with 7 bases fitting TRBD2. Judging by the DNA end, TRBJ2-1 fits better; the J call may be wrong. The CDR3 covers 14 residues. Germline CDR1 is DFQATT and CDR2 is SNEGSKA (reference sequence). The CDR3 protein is CSASGGTPDNEQFF. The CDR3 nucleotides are TGCAGTGCTAGCGGGGGGACCCCAGACAATGAGCAGTTCTTC.

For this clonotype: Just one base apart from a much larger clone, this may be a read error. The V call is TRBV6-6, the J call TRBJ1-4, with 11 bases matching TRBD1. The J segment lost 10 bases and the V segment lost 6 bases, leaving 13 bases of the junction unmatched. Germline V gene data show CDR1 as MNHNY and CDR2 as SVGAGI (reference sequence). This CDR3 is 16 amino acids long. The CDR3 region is CASSLPGQGARGKLFF. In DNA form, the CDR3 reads TGTGCCAGCAGCCTACCCGGACAGGGGGCTAGGGGAAAACTGTTTTTT.

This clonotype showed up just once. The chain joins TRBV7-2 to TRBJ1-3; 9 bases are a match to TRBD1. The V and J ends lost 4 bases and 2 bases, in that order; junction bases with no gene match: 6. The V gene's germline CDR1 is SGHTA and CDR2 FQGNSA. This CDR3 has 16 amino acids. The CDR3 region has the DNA TGTGCCAGCAGCTCCTCCGGGACAGGGACTGGAAACACCATATATTTT. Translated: CASSSSGTGTGNTIYF.

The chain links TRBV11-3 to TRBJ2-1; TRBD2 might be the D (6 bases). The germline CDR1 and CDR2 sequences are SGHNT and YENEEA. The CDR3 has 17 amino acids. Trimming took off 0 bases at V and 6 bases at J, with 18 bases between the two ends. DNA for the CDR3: TGTGCCAGCAGCTTAGATCAGGGAGGCCCCCCCAGCAATGAGCAGTTCTTC. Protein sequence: CASSLDQGGPPSNEQFF. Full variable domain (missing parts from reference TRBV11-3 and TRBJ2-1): EAGVVQSPRYKIIEKKQPVAFWCNPISGHNTLYWYLQNLGQGPELLIRYENEEAVDDSQLPKDRFSAERLKGVDSTLKIQPAELGDSAVYLCASSLDQGGPPSNEQFFGPGTRLTVL.

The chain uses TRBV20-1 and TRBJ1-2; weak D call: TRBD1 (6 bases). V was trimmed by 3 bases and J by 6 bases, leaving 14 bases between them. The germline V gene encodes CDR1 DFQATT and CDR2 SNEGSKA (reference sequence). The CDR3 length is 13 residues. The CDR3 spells CSARDSVGDGYTF. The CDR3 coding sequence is TGCAGTGCTAGGGACAGCGTCGGTGATGGCTACACCTTC.

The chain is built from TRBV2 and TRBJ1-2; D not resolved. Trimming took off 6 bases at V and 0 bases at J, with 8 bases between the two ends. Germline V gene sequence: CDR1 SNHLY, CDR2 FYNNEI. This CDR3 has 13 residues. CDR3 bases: TGTGCCAGCAGGGACCGCTCTAACTATGGCTACACCTTC. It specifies CASRDRSNYGYTF. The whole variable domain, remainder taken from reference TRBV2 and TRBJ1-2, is EPEVTQTPSHQVTQMGQEVILRCVPISNHLYFYWYRQILGQKVEFLVSFYNNEISEKSEIFDDQFSVERPDGSNFTLKIRSTKLEDSAMYFCASRDRSNYGYTFGSGTRLTVV.

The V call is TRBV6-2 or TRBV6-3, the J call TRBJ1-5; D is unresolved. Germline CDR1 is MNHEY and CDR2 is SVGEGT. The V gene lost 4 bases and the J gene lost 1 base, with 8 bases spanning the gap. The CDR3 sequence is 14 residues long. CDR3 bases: TGTGCCAGCAGTTTATCTGGGAGCAATCAGCCCCAGCATTTT. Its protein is CASSLSGSNQPQHF.

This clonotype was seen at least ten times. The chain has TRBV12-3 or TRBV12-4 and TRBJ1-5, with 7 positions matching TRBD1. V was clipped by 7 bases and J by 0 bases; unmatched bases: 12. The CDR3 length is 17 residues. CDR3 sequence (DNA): TGTGCCAGCACCAGGGGGGGACCGCCTTATAGCAATCAGCCCCAGCATTTT. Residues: CASTRGGPPYSNQPQHF.

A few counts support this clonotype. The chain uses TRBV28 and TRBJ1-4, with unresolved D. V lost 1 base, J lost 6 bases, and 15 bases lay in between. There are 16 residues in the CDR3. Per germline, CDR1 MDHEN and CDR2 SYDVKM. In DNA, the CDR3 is TGTGCCAGCAGTTTATTGGGCGAGAGGAATTATGAAAAACTGTTTTTT. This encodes CASSLLGERNYEKLFF.

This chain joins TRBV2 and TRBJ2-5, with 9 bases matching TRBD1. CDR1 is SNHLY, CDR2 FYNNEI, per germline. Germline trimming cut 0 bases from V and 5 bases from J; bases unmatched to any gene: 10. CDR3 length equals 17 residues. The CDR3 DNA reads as TGTGCCAGCAGTGAAGCAGACAGGGGGGTCACCAGGGAGACCCAGTACTTC. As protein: CASSEADRGVTRETQYF. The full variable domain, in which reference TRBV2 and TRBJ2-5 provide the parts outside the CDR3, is EPEVTQTPSHQVTQMGQEVILRCVPISNHLYFYWYRQILGQKVEFLVSFYNNEISEKSEIFDDQFSVERPDGSNFTLKIRSTKLEDSAMYFCASSEADRGVTRETQYFGPGTRLLVL.

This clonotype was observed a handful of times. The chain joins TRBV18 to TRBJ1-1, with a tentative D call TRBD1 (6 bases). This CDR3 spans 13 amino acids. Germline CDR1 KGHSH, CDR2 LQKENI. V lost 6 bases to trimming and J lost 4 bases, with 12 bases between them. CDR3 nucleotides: TGTGCCAGCTCGATGAGAGGGGGCACTGAAGCTTTCTTT. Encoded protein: CASSMRGGTEAFF. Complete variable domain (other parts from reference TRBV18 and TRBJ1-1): NAGVMQNPRHLVRRRGQEARLRCSPMKGHSHVYWYRQLPEEGLKFMVYLQKENIIDESGMPKERFSAEFPKEGPSILRIQQVVRGDSAAYFCASSMRGGTEAFFGQGTRLTVV.

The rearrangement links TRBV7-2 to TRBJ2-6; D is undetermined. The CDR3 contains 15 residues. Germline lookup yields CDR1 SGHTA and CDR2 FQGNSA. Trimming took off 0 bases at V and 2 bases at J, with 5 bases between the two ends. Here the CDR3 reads CASSLAWTGANVLTF. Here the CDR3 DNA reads TGTGCCAGCAGCTTAGCCTGGACTGGGGCCAACGTCCTGACTTTC. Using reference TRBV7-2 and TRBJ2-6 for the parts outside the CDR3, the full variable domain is GAGVSQSPSNKVTEKGKDVELRCDPISGHTALYWYRQSLGQGLEFLIYFQGNSAPDKSGLPSDRFSAERTGGSVSTLTIQRTQQEDSAVYLCASSLAWTGANVLTFGAGSRLTVL.

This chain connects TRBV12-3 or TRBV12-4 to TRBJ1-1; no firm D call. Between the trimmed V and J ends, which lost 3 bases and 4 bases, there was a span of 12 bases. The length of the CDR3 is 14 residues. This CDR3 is CASSFDGPGTEAFF. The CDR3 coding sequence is TGTGCCAGCAGTTTCGACGGACCGGGCACTGAAGCTTTCTTT.

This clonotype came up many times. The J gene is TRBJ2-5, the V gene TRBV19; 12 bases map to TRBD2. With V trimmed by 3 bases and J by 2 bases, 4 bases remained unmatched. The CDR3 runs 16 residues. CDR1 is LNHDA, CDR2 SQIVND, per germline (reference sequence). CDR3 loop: CASSIRTSGEQETQYF. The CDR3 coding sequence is TGTGCCAGTAGTATCCGGACTAGCGGGGAACAAGAGACCCAGTACTTC. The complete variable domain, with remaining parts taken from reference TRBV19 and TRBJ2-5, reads DGGITQSPKYLFRKEGQNVTLSCEQNLNHDAMYWYRQDPGQGLRLIYYSQIVNDFQKGDIAEGYSVSREKKESFPLTVTSAQKNPTAFYLCASSIRTSGEQETQYFGPGTRLLVL.

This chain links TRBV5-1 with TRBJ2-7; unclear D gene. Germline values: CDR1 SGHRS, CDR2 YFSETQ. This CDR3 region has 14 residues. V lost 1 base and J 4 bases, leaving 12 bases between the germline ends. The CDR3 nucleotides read TGCGCCAGCAGCTTGCGGCCGGAAACTTACGAGCAGTACTTC. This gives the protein CASSLRPETYEQYF.

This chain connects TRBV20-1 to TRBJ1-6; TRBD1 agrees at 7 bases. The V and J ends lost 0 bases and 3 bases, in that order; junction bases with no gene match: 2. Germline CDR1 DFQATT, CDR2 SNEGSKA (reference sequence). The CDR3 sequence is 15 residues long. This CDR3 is CSARETGIYNSPLHF. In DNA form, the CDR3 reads TGCAGTGCTAGAGAGACAGGGATCTATAATTCACCCCTCCACTTT.

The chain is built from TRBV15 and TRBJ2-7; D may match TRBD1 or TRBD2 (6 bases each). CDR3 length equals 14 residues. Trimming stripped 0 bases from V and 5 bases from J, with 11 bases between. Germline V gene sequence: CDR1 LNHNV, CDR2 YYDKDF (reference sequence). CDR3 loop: CATSREWGAHEQYF. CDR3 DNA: TGTGCCACCAGCAGAGAATGGGGGGCCCACGAGCAGTACTTC.

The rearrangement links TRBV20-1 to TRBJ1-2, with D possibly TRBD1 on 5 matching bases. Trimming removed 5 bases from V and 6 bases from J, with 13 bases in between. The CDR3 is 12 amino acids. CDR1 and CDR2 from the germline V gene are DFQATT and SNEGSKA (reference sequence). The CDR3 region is CSADSTGDGYTF. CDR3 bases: TGCAGTGCTGATTCCACAGGCGATGGCTACACCTTC.

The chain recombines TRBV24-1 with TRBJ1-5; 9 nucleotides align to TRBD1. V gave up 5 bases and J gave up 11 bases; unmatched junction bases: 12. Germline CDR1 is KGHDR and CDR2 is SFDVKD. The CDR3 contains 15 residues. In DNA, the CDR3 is TGTGCCACCAGTGGGGGACAGGGTAGGCAAGAGACCCAGCATTTT. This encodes CATSGGQGRQETQHF.

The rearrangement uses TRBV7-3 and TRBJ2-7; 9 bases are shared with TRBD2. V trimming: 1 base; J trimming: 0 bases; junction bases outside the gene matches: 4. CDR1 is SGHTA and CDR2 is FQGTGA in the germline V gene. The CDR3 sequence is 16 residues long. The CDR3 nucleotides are TGTGCCAGCAGCTTAAGCGGGGGGGGAAGCTCCTACGAGCAGTACTTC. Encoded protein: CASSLSGGGSSYEQYF.

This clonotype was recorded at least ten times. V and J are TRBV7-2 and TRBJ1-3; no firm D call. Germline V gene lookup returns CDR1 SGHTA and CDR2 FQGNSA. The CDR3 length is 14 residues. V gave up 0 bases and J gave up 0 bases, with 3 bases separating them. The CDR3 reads CASSLANSGNTIYF. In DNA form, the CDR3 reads TGTGCCAGCAGCTTAGCGAACTCTGGAAACACCATATATTTT.

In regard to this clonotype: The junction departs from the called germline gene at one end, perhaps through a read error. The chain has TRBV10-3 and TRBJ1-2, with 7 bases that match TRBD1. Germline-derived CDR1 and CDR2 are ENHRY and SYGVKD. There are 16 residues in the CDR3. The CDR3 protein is CASSEAPTGQFNGYTF. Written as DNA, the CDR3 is TGTGCCAGCAGTGAAGCCCCGACGGGACAGTTCAATGGCTACACCTTC.

The CDR3 bases are TGTGCCAGCAGTTTATCGTTCCAGGCCTCATACAATGAGCAGTTCTTC. Its translation is CASSLSFQASYNEQFF. The chain combines TRBV27 with TRBJ2-1; D is undetermined. The CDR3 has 16 residues. Germline V gene lookup returns CDR1 MNHEY and CDR2 SMNVEV (reference sequence). V lost 0 bases, J lost 4 bases, and 13 bases lay in between.

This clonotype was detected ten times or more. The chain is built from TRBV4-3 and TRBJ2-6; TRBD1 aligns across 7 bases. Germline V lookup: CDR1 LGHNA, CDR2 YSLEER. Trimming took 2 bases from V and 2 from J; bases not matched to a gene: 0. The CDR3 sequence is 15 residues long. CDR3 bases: TGCGCCAGCAGCCAAACAGGGGCTGGGGCCAACGTCCTGACTTTC. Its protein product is CASSQTGAGANVLTF.

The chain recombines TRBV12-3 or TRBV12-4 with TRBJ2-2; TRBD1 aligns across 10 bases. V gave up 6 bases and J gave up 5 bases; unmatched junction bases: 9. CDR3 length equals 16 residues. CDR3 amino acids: CASRGGQGFDTGELFF. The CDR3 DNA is TGTGCCAGCAGGGGGGGACAGGGGTTTGATACCGGGGAGCTGTTTTTT.